Listed below are T cell receptor beta chains from one sample, sequenced in a study of OX40 agonist ivuxolimab in advanced cancers. Repertoires were generated with immunoSEQ multiplex PCR, while TCRdb's copy carries only in-frame clones and drops some. The repertoire has about 70,000 clones, roughly nine tenths of them found once; the top ten carry roughly 7.5%. Material: CD4+ or CD8+ T cells sorted from blood, obtained in a trial of the OX40 agonist ivuxolimab. The origin of the receptors is an adult with an advanced solid tumor such as melanoma, head and neck, liver or kidney cancer. Both conserved end residues are part of each CDR3. D genes are given only for firm matches.

J | D | V | DNA | CDR3
TRBJ2-5 | . | TRBV5-1 | TGCGCCAGCAGCTGGGGGACGGAAGAGACCCAGTACTTC | CASSWGTEETQYF
TRBJ1-2 | TRBD1 | TRBV7-9 | TGTGCCAGCAGCTTAGGGGAGGGTGGCAGGGGGAACTATGGCTACACCTTC | CASSLGEGGRGNYGYTF
TRBJ2-2 | . | TRBV6-5 | TGTGCCAGCAGTTACTCGACGAGCAGCACCGGGGAGCTGTTTTTT | CASSYSTSSTGELFF
TRBJ1-4 | TRBD1 | TRBV27 | TGTGCCAGCAGACCCGGGACAGTTATGGGACGGGAAAAACTGTTTTTT | CASRPGTVMGREKLFF
TRBJ1-1 | TRBD1 | TRBV10-3 | TGTGCCATCAGTGAAGGGACAGGGGGCTATGGGAACACTGAAGCTTTCTTT | CAISEGTGGYGNTEAFF
TRBJ1-1 | . | TRBV4-1 | TGCGCCAGCAGCCAAGAGGGGAATCAAATGAACACTGAAGCTTTCTTT | CASSQEGNQMNTEAFF
TRBJ2-4 | . | TRBV9 | TGTGCCAGCAGCGTCTCGCGCATACCGTCTCGGGGGGCGGGCATTCAGTACTTC | CASSVSRIPSRGAGIQYF
TRBJ2-1 | TRBD1 | TRBV6-6 | TGTGCCAGCAGCAAGACTACAGGGGGCCTCTACAATGAGCAGTTCTTC | CASSKTTGGLYNEQFF
TRBJ1-4 | . | TRBV7-6 | TGTGCCAGCAGACAAGAGGGGGTTTTGAGCGAAAAACTGTTTTTT | CASRQEGVLSEKLFF
TRBJ2-2 | . | TRBV29-1 | TGCAGCGTTGAGGTGGGGAACACCGGGGAGCTGTTTTTT | CSVEVGNTGELFF